These 2 T cell receptor beta chains came from one sample sequenced in a study of OX40 agonist ivuxolimab in advanced cancers. Libraries were prepared by immunoSEQ multiplex PCR; TCRdb keeps only in-frame clonotypes and omits some of them. The sample lists about 71,000 clones, under 80% occurring once. The sample here was CD4+ or CD8+ T cells sorted from blood, taken in a trial of the OX40 agonist ivuxolimab. The origin of the receptors is an adult with an advanced solid tumor such as melanoma, head and neck, liver or kidney cancer.

This clone was counted once. The V and J genes are TRBV10-1 and TRBJ2-3; D is possibly TRBD2 (5 bases). The CDR3 has 11 amino acids. Deletions cut 8 bases from V and 5 bases from J, with 8 bases between. In germline, CDR1 is WNHNN, CDR2 SYGVQD (reference sequence). The CDR3 sequence is CASGREDTQYF. The CDR3, as DNA: TGCGCCAGCGGCCGGGAAGATACGCAGTATTTT.

The V and J genes are TRBV6-4 and TRBJ1-3; D unresolved. Germline V gene lookup returns CDR1 MRHNA and CDR2 SNTAGT. CDR3 length equals 16 residues. The germline V and J ends were trimmed by 8 bases and 0 bases, with 17 bases remaining between them. The CDR3 DNA reads TGTGCCAGCGAGAAGGATGGCAGCCACTCTGGAAACACCATATATTTT. Residues: CASEKDGSHSGNTIYF.